A selection of T cell receptor beta chains follows, all from one sample in a study of cytomegalovirus exposure and HLA in healthy donors. Sequenced by immunoSEQ multiplex PCR; TCRdb stores in-frame clones only, minus some. The sample includes about 200,000 clones, 79% of them seen just once. Sequences were obtained from PBMCs. The receptors come from a man aged 50 to 59 in good health and CMV-seronegative. The CDR3 runs from the conserved cysteine through the conserved F or W. D genes are given only for firm matches. Size tells how often a clone was seen (once, few, many) or the class of an expanded clone, and some rows leave it out.

cdr3_nt: TGTGCCAGCAGTTTAACGGGGGGCGCGGAGACCCAGTACTTC; cdr3_aa: CASSLTGGAETQYF; j_call: TRBJ2-5; clone_size: once; v_call: TRBV28; d_call: NA
cdr3_nt: TGTGCCAGCAGTTTAGAAGGCGGGAATGAGCAGTTCTTC; cdr3_aa: CASSLEGGNEQFF; j_call: TRBJ2-1; clone_size: once; v_call: TRBV27; d_call: NA
cdr3_nt: TGTGCCAGCAGTGATCCCGGGACAGGACTTTACGAGCAGTACTTC; cdr3_aa: CASSDPGTGLYEQYF; j_call: TRBJ2-7; clone_size: NA; v_call: TRBV6-1; d_call: TRBD1
cdr3_nt: TGTGCCAGTAGTATGGGCAGGGGGCAATACAATGAGCAGTTCTTC; cdr3_aa: CASSMGRGQYNEQFF; j_call: TRBJ2-1; clone_size: NA; v_call: TRBV19; d_call: TRBD1
cdr3_nt: TGTGCCAGCAGCCCTCGAGGAGCGGGGCTAGCCAAAAACATTCAGTACTTC; cdr3_aa: CASSPRGAGLAKNIQYF; j_call: TRBJ2-4; clone_size: NA; v_call: TRBV11-2; d_call: TRBD2
cdr3_nt: TGCGCCAGCAGCTCGGACAGGGCGTACGAGCAGTACTTC; cdr3_aa: CASSSDRAYEQYF; j_call: TRBJ2-7; clone_size: NA; v_call: TRBV5-1; d_call: TRBD1
cdr3_nt: TGTGCCAGCGCATCCGGGGCCGGGGAGCTGTTTTTT; cdr3_aa: CASASGAGELFF; j_call: TRBJ2-2; clone_size: NA; v_call: TRBV6-5; d_call: NA
cdr3_nt: TGTGCCAGCAGTCCGAGACAGGGAGCGAACACCGGGGAGCTGTTTTTT; cdr3_aa: CASSPRQGANTGELFF; j_call: TRBJ2-2; clone_size: NA; v_call: TRBV27; d_call: TRBD1
cdr3_nt: TGTGCCAGCAGTGCCTCTACAGGGAATCAGCCCCAGCATTTT; cdr3_aa: CASSASTGNQPQHF; j_call: TRBJ1-5; clone_size: NA; v_call: TRBV2; d_call: NA
cdr3_nt: TGTGCCAGCTCACCAGGACTAGCGGGAGTTGAAGAAATCGGCGAGCAGTACTTC; cdr3_aa: CASSPGLAGVEEIGEQYF; j_call: TRBJ2-7; clone_size: NA; v_call: TRBV18; d_call: TRBD2
cdr3_nt: TGTGCCAGCAGTTTCGTACCCCTCGCAGACTACACCTTC; cdr3_aa: CASSFVPLADYTF; j_call: TRBJ1-2; clone_size: NA; v_call: TRBV2; d_call: NA
cdr3_nt: TGTGCCAGCTCACCATCAGTGACTAGCGGGAGGGCCGGCGGGGAGCTGTTTTTT; cdr3_aa: CASSPSVTSGRAGGELFF; j_call: TRBJ2-2; clone_size: NA; v_call: TRBV18; d_call: TRBD2
cdr3_nt: TGTGCCACCAGCCGAGATAGGACTAGCGGCAGGAACACCGGGGAGCTGTTTTTT; cdr3_aa: CATSRDRTSGRNTGELFF; j_call: TRBJ2-2; clone_size: NA; v_call: TRBV15; d_call: TRBD2
cdr3_nt: TGTGCCAGCAGTTTAACAGTATCCAACTGGGAGCTGTTTTTT; cdr3_aa: CASSLTVSNWELFF; j_call: TRBJ2-2; clone_size: NA; v_call: TRBV27; d_call: NA
cdr3_nt: TGCGCCAGCAGCTTGGAACCAGCGGGAGAGAGGGAGACCCAGTACTTC; cdr3_aa: CASSLEPAGERETQYF; j_call: TRBJ2-5; clone_size: NA; v_call: TRBV5-1; d_call: TRBD2
cdr3_nt: TGTGCCAGCAGCTTACAGGGCCAGCTGAACACTGAAGCTTTCTTT; cdr3_aa: CASSLQGQLNTEAFF; j_call: TRBJ1-1; clone_size: NA; v_call: TRBV7-2; d_call: NA
cdr3_nt: TGTGCCAGCAGCGCGCCCGACTCTTACAATGAGCAGTTCTTC; cdr3_aa: CASSAPDSYNEQFF; j_call: TRBJ2-1; clone_size: NA; v_call: TRBV7-2; d_call: NA
cdr3_nt: TGTGCCAGCAGCGACCCAGGGGAACCTAGCACAGATACGCAGTATTTT; cdr3_aa: CASSDPGEPSTDTQYF; j_call: TRBJ2-3; clone_size: NA; v_call: TRBV2; d_call: NA
cdr3_nt: TGTGCCAGCAGTTACTCGCGGGGCCCCTATGGCTACACCTTC; cdr3_aa: CASSYSRGPYGYTF; j_call: TRBJ1-2; clone_size: NA; v_call: TRBV6-6; d_call: NA
cdr3_nt: TGTGCCAGCAGCCTCTTTATGGCGGGGGCGGGAGATACGCAGTATTTT; cdr3_aa: CASSLFMAGAGDTQYF; j_call: TRBJ2-3; clone_size: NA; v_call: TRBV7-3; d_call: NA
cdr3_nt: TGTGCCAGTAGTAGTTACTCCGGCGAGCAGTACTTC; cdr3_aa: CASSSYSGEQYF; j_call: TRBJ2-7; clone_size: NA; v_call: TRBV19; d_call: NA
cdr3_nt: TGTGCCAGCAGGCTACTAGCGGGAGCTGCGTACAATGAGCAGTTCTTC; cdr3_aa: CASRLLAGAAYNEQFF; j_call: TRBJ2-1; clone_size: NA; v_call: TRBV2; d_call: TRBD2
cdr3_nt: TGTGCCAGCAGCTCCCGGGACAGCTACGAGCAGTACTTC; cdr3_aa: CASSSRDSYEQYF; j_call: TRBJ2-7; clone_size: NA; v_call: TRBV7-9; d_call: TRBD1
cdr3_nt: TGTGCCAGCAGTTCCACATTTGCAACTAATGAAAAACTGTTTTTT; cdr3_aa: CASSSTFATNEKLFF; j_call: TRBJ1-4; clone_size: NA; v_call: TRBV28; d_call: NA
cdr3_nt: TGTGCCAGCAGTTTGACTAGCGGAAGCTCCTACGAGCAGTACTTC; cdr3_aa: CASSLTSGSSYEQYF; j_call: TRBJ2-7; clone_size: NA; v_call: TRBV6-1; d_call: TRBD2